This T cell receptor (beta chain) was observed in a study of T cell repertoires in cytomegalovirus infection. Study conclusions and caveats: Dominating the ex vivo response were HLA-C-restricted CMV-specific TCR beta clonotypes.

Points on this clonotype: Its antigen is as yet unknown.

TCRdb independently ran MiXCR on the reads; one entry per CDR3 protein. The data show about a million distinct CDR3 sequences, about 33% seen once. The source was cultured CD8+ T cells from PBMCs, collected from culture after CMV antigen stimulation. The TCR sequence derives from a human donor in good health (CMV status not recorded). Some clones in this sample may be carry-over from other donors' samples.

CDR3 nucleotide sequence: TGTGCCAGCAGCCCGGGACAGATTGAAGCTTTCTTT. Amino acid sequence: CASSPGQIEAFF. The genes are TRBV9 and TRBJ1-1, with TRBD1 identical over 7 bases. The V gene end was trimmed by 4 bases and the J gene end by 7 bases; junction bases not matched to a gene: 4. Germline lookup yields CDR1 SGDLS and CDR2 YYNGEE. The CDR3 is made up of 12 amino acids. The whole variable domain, remainder taken from reference TRBV9 and TRBJ1-1, is DSGVTQTPKHLITATGQRVTLRCSPRSGDLSVYWYQQSLDQGLQFLIQYYNGEERAKGNILERFSAQQFPDLHSELNLSSLELGDSALYFCASSPGQIEAFFGQGTRLTVV.